Below are 17 T cell receptor beta chains sequenced from a single sample in a study of cytomegalovirus exposure and HLA in healthy donors. 13 Jbeta primers and 60 Vbeta primers were used for the PCR. The data were produced by immunoSEQ multiplex PCR, yet TCRdb's version contains in-frame clones alone and is incomplete. Among around 130,000 clones listed, roughly 87% were seen once. Sequencing input: PBMCs. Receptor source: a woman between 18 and 29 years old in good health and CMV-seronegative.

The chain recombines TRBV10-2 with TRBJ1-2; D gene uncertain. There are 12 residues in the CDR3. Per the germline V gene, CDR1 is WSHSY and CDR2 is SAAADI. V was cut by 2 bases and J by 6 bases, with 7 bases left in between. The CDR3 region has the DNA TGCGCCAGCAGTGAGCTGAGAGATGGCTACACCTTC. It yields the protein CASSELRDGYTF.

V gene TRBV6-5 combines with J gene TRBJ1-2; tentative D call: TRBD1 (5 bases). V was shortened by 9 bases and J by 2 bases, with 19 bases between the two germline ends. Germline V gene data show CDR1 as MNHEY and CDR2 as SVGAGI. The CDR3 has 15 residues. Written as DNA, the CDR3 is TGTGCCAGTCGGAGAAGACAGTTGCTCAACTATGGCTACACCTTC. It translates to CASRRRQLLNYGYTF.

This clone has only a few counts. CDR3 loop: CASSEEAGSWNEQYF. The CDR3 DNA sequence: TGTGCCAGCAGTGAGGAAGCGGGGAGCTGGAACGAGCAGTACTTC. This rearrangement joins TRBV6-1 to TRBJ2-5; 7 nucleotides line up with TRBD2. The J call may not be correct, given that the DNA end is closer to TRBJ2-7. Germline CDR1 MNHNS, CDR2 SASEGT. The CDR3 extends over 15 amino acids.

The chain links TRBV27 to TRBJ2-5, with 7 bases identical to TRBD2. The CDR3 consists of 16 residues. Germline V CDR1 and CDR2: MNHEY, SMNVEV (reference sequence). The V gene end was trimmed by 0 bases and the J gene end by 5 bases; junction bases not matched to a gene: 9. The CDR3 reads CASSLSPSGVGETQYF. DNA of the CDR3: TGTGCCAGCAGTTTATCTCCCAGCGGGGTTGGGGAGACCCAGTACTTC.

The chain carries TRBV20-1 and TRBJ2-5, with no clear D. This CDR3 contains 10 residues. Germline CDR1 is DFQATT and CDR2 is SNEGSKA (reference sequence). With 8 bases removed from V and 7 bases from J, the gap between germline ends came to 11 bases. This CDR3 reads CSTGYGTQYF. CDR3 DNA: TGCAGTACGGGTTATGGGACCCAGTACTTC.

The chain employs TRBV15 and TRBJ1-4; a possible D gene is TRBD1 (5 bases). Germline-derived CDR1 and CDR2 are LNHNV and YYDKDF (reference sequence). The length of the CDR3 is 16 residues. V was pared by 0 bases and J by 4 bases, with 12 bases between. As DNA, the CDR3 is TGTGCCACCAGCAGAGATCTGACAGTCCGTAATGAAAAACTGTTTTTT. Residues: CATSRDLTVRNEKLFF. The complete variable domain, with remaining parts taken from reference TRBV15 and TRBJ1-4, reads DAMVIQNPRYQVTQFGKPVTLSCSQTLNHNVMYWYQQKSSQAPKLLFHYYDKDFNNEADTPDNFQSRRPNTSFCFLDIRSPGLGDTAMYLCATSRDLTVRNEKLFFGSGTQLSVL.

The genes are TRBV18 and TRBJ1-5, with 9 nucleotides matching TRBD1. The J segment lost 7 bases and the V segment lost 3 bases, leaving 10 bases of the junction unmatched. This CDR3 comprises 16 residues. Per germline, CDR1 KGHSH and CDR2 LQKENI. The chain's CDR3 is CASSPPGQGPDQPQHF. The CDR3 nucleotides read TGTGCCAGCTCACCGCCGGGACAGGGCCCAGACCAGCCCCAGCATTTT.

This chain connects TRBV6-5 to TRBJ1-6; D is unresolved. V was cut by 1 base and J by 7 bases, with 11 bases left in between. CDR1 is MNHEY, CDR2 SVGAGI, per germline. This CDR3 comprises 15 residues. CDR3 in amino acids: CASSYFREANSPLHF. In nucleotides, the CDR3 is TGTGCCAGCAGTTACTTTAGGGAGGCAAATTCACCCCTCCACTTT.

This rearrangement joins TRBV7-2 to TRBJ1-2; maybe TRBD1 (6 bases). Looked up from germline, CDR1 is SGHTA and CDR2 is FQGNSA. There are 13 residues in the CDR3. V was cut by 5 bases and J by 2 bases, with 9 bases left in between. The CDR3 region is CASSLGTNYGYTF. The CDR3 DNA sequence: TGTGCCAGCAGCCTAGGGACAAACTATGGCTACACCTTC.

This clone was counted between two and nine times. V usage is TRBV19 and J usage is TRBJ2-7; weak D call: TRBD1 (6 bases). Trimming took 6 bases from V and 5 from J, leaving 20 bases between them. Per the germline V gene, CDR1 is LNHDA and CDR2 is SQIVND (reference sequence). The CDR3 length is 15 residues. In DNA, the CDR3 is TGTGCCAGTAGCGGACAGACAACAGGGATCCACGAGCAGTACTTC. This encodes CASSGQTTGIHEQYF.

The chain combines TRBV4-1 with TRBJ1-1, with D uncertain. The CDR3 extends over 18 amino acids. V shed 3 bases and J shed 0 bases, with 20 bases lying between them. Germline CDR1 and CDR2: MGHRA and YSYEKL. DNA of the CDR3: TGCGCCAGCAGCCAGGAGTGGTCCCTCCCAAGGATGAACACTGAAGCTTTCTTT. Amino acids: CASSQEWSLPRMNTEAFF.

Only one count was recorded for this clone. The V gene is TRBV5-5, the J gene TRBJ2-1; D unresolved. This CDR3 is 12 amino acids long. The V and J ends lost 2 bases and 3 bases respectively, with 3 bases between them. The germline gives CDR1 SGHKS, CDR2 YYEKEE (reference sequence). CDR3 bases: TGTGCCAGCAGCTTCTTCTACAATGAGCAGTTCTTC. This sequence encodes CASSFFYNEQFF.

A few counts support this clone. The chain is built from TRBV5-1 and TRBJ1-5; D gene unclear. The CDR3 runs 13 residues. Germline loops: CDR1 SGHRS, CDR2 YFSETQ. Trimming shortened V by 2 bases and J by 7 bases, and 10 bases separated the two germline ends. The chain's CDR3 is CASSFSGRQPQHF. In DNA form, the CDR3 reads TGCGCCAGCAGCTTTTCGGGTAGGCAGCCCCAGCATTTT.

The chain links TRBV5-1 to TRBJ2-3; TRBD1 matches 9 bases. Losses at the gene ends were 5 bases for V and 8 bases for J; bases not matched to a gene: 9. The CDR3 sequence is 14 residues long. Per germline, CDR1 SGHRS and CDR2 YFSETQ. This CDR3 reads CASSAGTGQVTQYF. DNA of the CDR3: TGCGCCAGCAGTGCCGGGACAGGGCAAGTTACGCAGTATTTT.

The count of this clone is one. J is TRBJ1-1 and V is TRBV5-1, with TRBD1 matching over 10 bases. There are 15 residues in the CDR3. The V segment lost 3 bases and the J segment 4 bases; nucleotides outside the gene matches: 6. Germline V gives CDR1 SGHRS, CDR2 YFSETQ. In DNA, the CDR3 is TGCGCCAGCAGCTCTACGGGACAGGGGTTCACTGAAGCTTTCTTT. Protein: CASSSTGQGFTEAFF. The full variable domain, completed using reference TRBV5-1 and TRBJ1-1, is KAGVTQTPRYLIKTRGQQVTLSCSPISGHRSVSWYQQTPGQGLQFLFEYFSETQRNKGNFPGRFSGRQFSNSRSEMNVSTLELGDSALYLCASSSTGQGFTEAFFGQGTRLTVV.

The genes are TRBV7-9 and TRBJ1-6; 7 bases line up with TRBD1. The CDR3 has 16 residues. CDR1 and CDR2 from the germline V gene are SEHNR and FQNEAQ (reference sequence). V was clipped by 1 base and J by 5 bases; unmatched bases: 5. This CDR3 is CASSLGHTGDNSPLHF. The CDR3 DNA reads TGTGCCAGCAGCTTAGGGCACACAGGGGATAATTCACCCCTCCACTTT.

On this clone: A junction end diverges from the germline sequence, so it may reflect a read error. The chain combines TRBV5-6 with TRBJ2-4; possible D gene TRBD2, 6 bases. Germline CDR1 SGHDT, CDR2 YYEEEE. The length of the CDR3 is 17 residues. The CDR3 loop is CASNQGGGIGAKNSQYF. CDR3 nucleotides: TGTGCCAGCAATCAGGGAGGCGGAATTGGAGCCAAAAACAGTCAGTACTTC. Looking up the rest from reference TRBV5-6 and TRBJ2-4 gives the full variable domain: DAGVTQSPTHLIKTRGQQVTLRCSPKSGHDTVSWYQQALGQGPQFIFQYYEEEERQRGNFPDRFSGHQFPNYSSELNVNALLLGDSALYLCASNQGGGIGAKNSQYFGAGTRLSVL.